This is a list of T cell receptor beta chains from one sample in a study of cytomegalovirus exposure and HLA in healthy donors. Here immunoSEQ multiplex PCR was the method, and the copy in TCRdb shows in-frame clones only, minus some. The sample carries around 140,000 clones, approximately 80% recorded once. Specimen: PBMCs. These receptors were collected from a man in his forties or fifties in good health and CMV-seronegative. Both conserved end residues are part of each CDR3. The D gene is left open where the match is weak.

.,TRBV27,TRBJ2-5,CASSFRGRGSHNLETQYF,TGTGCCAGCAGTTTCCGTGGGCGTGGCAGCCACAATTTGGAGACCCAGTACTTC
.,TRBV18,TRBJ1-2,CASSPEENYGYTF,TGTGCCAGCTCACCAGAGGAGAACTATGGCTACACCTTC
.,TRBV2,TRBJ2-1,CASNGGRSSYNEQFF,TGTGCCAGCAACGGGGGACGTAGCTCCTACAATGAGCAGTTCTTC
TRBD1,TRBV5-1,TRBJ1-2,CASSPGQGYGYTF,TGCGCCAGCAGCCCCGGACAGGGCTATGGCTACACCTTC
TRBD1,TRBV28,TRBJ1-1,CASSPGGQLKNTEAFF,TGTGCCAGCAGTCCAGGGGGACAGCTGAAGAACACTGAAGCTTTCTTT
.,TRBV27,TRBJ1-5,CASSLQSNQPQHF,TGTGCCAGCAGTCTACAGAGCAATCAGCCCCAGCATTTT
TRBD2,TRBV7-6,TRBJ2-3,CASSPTSGGAGADTQYF,TGTGCCAGCAGCCCTACTAGCGGGGGGGCCGGGGCAGATACGCAGTATTTT
TRBD1,TRBV7-9,TRBJ1-1,CASSFLTGGRTEAFF,TGTGCCAGCAGCTTTCTGACAGGGGGTAGAACTGAAGCTTTCTTT
TRBD2,TRBV6-5,TRBJ2-7,CASSKKPSGTYEQYF,TGTGCCAGCAGTAAAAAACCTAGCGGAACCTACGAGCAGTACTTC
TRBD2,TRBV4-1,TRBJ2-5,CASSPIQRGSETQYF,TGCGCCAGCAGCCCAATACAGCGGGGCTCGGAGACCCAGTACTTC
.,TRBV5-8,TRBJ1-2,CASISWRALGGYTF,TGTGCCAGCATATCGTGGAGGGCCCTCGGTGGCTACACCTTC
.,TRBV7-9,TRBJ1-1,CSSSLVGRGYTEAFF,TGTTCCAGCAGCTTAGTAGGCAGGGGATACACTGAAGCTTTCTTT
.,TRBV5-5,TRBJ1-5,CASSFPDQPQHF,TGTGCCAGCAGCTTTCCAGATCAGCCCCAGCATTTT
TRBD2,TRBV7-8,TRBJ2-7,CASSPTSGGTLQYEQYF,TGTGCCAGCAGCCCCACCAGCGGGGGGACGCTACAATACGAGCAGTACTTC
TRBD1,TRBV7-9,TRBJ2-3,CASSFVQGASDTQYF,TGTGCCAGCAGCTTCGTACAGGGGGCCTCAGATACGCAGTATTTT
TRBD1,TRBV9,TRBJ2-3,CASSVQSTGTGTDTQYF,TGTGCCAGCAGCGTACAGAGTACAGGGACAGGCACAGATACGCAGTATTTT
TRBD1,TRBV5-1,TRBJ1-2,CASSLGDRGKGYTF,TGCGCCAGCAGCTTGGGGGACAGGGGAAAGGGCTACACCTTC
TRBD1,TRBV2,TRBJ2-7,CASSRTGDTYEQYF,TGTGCCAGCAGTAGGACAGGGGACACCTACGAGCAGTACTTC
.,TRBV7-8,TRBJ1-3,CASSPRSDGNTIYF,TGTGCCAGCAGCCCGCGGTCTGATGGAAACACCATATATTTT